This paragraph covers one T cell receptor beta chain sequence. There are 14 residues in the CDR3. Trimming pared 1 base from V and 5 bases from J, leaving 11 bases between. The germline V gene encodes CDR1 LGHDT and CDR2 YNNKEL (reference sequence). In the study's own analysis: Using reference gene primer amplification, nucleated cell counts were estimated. Sequenced by immunoSEQ multiplex PCR; TCRdb stores in-frame clones only, minus some. V and J calls and clone size are as listed in that table; D and trimming were resolved from the DNA. The data contain under 300,000 clones, 85% to 90% of them singletons. The sample is drawn from a study of blood T cell repertoires in COVID-19. As for the study in general: Collection of acute and convalescent COVID-19 samples took place in the United States, Italy and Spain. T cells, B-cell-depleted T cells, or PBMCs supplied cDNA or gDNA.

Sequencing used PBMCs or T cells enriched from blood (not recorded which). The TCR originated in a woman aged 18-29 years who had recovered from COVID-19. The chain is built from TRBV3-1 (or the pseudogene TRBV3-2) and TRBJ2-5; TRBD2 is a possible D gene (6 bases). CDR3 nucleotides: TGTGCCAGCAGCCAAGGAACCGGAGGGGAGACCCAGTACTTC. Residues: CASSQGTGGETQYF.